These 21 T cell receptor beta chains were sequenced from one sample in a study of T cells after posttransplantation cyclophosphamide. Repertoires were generated with immunoSEQ multiplex PCR, while TCRdb's copy carries only in-frame clones and drops some. Here the sample spans approximately 47,000 clones, roughly nine tenths being singletons. Sequenced: PBMCs. These receptors were obtained from a woman in her fifties or sixties in good health and a related stem cell transplant donor.

The chain recombines TRBV2 with TRBJ2-7; TRBD1 aligns across 10 bases. CDR3 length: 14 amino acids. The germline CDR1 and CDR2 sequences are SNHLY and FYNNEI. V lost 3 bases and J lost 6; bases outside the gene matches: 5. As DNA, the CDR3 is TGTGCCAGCAGTGAGGACAGGGGGTCGCTCGAGCAGTACTTC. This gives the protein CASSEDRGSLEQYF.

V gene TRBV7-8 combines with J gene TRBJ2-3; 10 bases are a match to TRBD2. This CDR3 contains 16 residues. The trim removed 5 bases at V and 6 bases at J, leaving 11 bases unmatched. Germline CDR1 SGHVS, CDR2 FQNEAQ. The CDR3 is CASSPRTSGVGDTQYF. The CDR3 DNA reads as TGTGCCAGCAGCCCAAGGACTAGCGGAGTGGGGGATACGCAGTATTTT.

The CDR3 spells CASSPMVGGATNYGYTF. The CDR3 DNA follows: TGCGCCAGCAGCCCTATGGTTGGGGGCGCCACTAACTATGGCTACACCTTC. The chain carries TRBV5-1 and TRBJ1-2, with D tentatively TRBD1 (6 bases). The CDR3 sequence is 17 residues long. Germline CDR1 is SGHRS and CDR2 is YFSETQ. V lost 4 bases and J lost 0, with 19 bases in between.

The J gene is TRBJ1-6, the V gene TRBV2, with a weak D call TRBD1 (6 bases). This CDR3 contains 15 residues. Between the trimmed V and J ends, which lost 7 bases and 0 bases, there was a span of 10 bases. The germline V gene has CDR1 SNHLY and CDR2 FYNNEI. The CDR3: CASTGQSSYNSPLHF. The CDR3 bases are TGTGCCAGCACCGGACAGAGCTCCTATAATTCACCCCTCCACTTT.

About this clone: Other DNA sequences of this sample code for an identical CDR3. V and J are TRBV11-2 and TRBJ2-7, with TRBD1 matching over 8 bases. Per the germline V gene, CDR1 is SGHAT and CDR2 is FQNNGV. The CDR3 totals 14 residues. Trimming cost V 2 bases and J 3 bases; bases outside gene matches: 3. CDR3 sequence reads: CASSLSTGGYEQYF. The DNA of the CDR3 is TGTGCCAGCAGCTTATCAACAGGGGGCTACGAGCAGTACTTC.

The chain carries TRBV27 and TRBJ2-2, with 13 bases that match TRBD2. Germline-derived CDR1 and CDR2 are MNHEY and SMNVEV (reference sequence). The ends lost 1 base at V and 4 bases at J; junction bases unmatched: 3. The CDR3 totals 17 residues. CDR3: CASSLYGTSGATGELFF. Here the CDR3 DNA reads TGTGCCAGCAGTTTATATGGGACTAGCGGGGCCACCGGGGAGCTGTTTTTT.

The rearrangement links TRBV5-8 to TRBJ2-1; 7 nucleotides match TRBD2. Unmatched junction bases numbered 7, after V lost 4 bases and J lost 6 bases. Germline-derived CDR1 and CDR2 are SGHTS and YDEGEE. CDR3 length: 14 residues. This CDR3 is CASSIWTGGNEQFF. The CDR3 DNA is TGTGCCAGCAGCATTTGGACGGGAGGCAATGAGCAGTTCTTC.

V gene TRBV19 combines with J gene TRBJ2-5; 13 bases map to TRBD2. From germline, CDR1 is LNHDA and CDR2 SQIVND (reference sequence). The CDR3 covers 15 residues. V trimming: 3 bases; J trimming: 7 bases; junction bases outside the gene matches: 5. This chain's CDR3 is CASSMTSGRTGTQYF. CDR3 coding DNA: TGTGCCAGTAGTATGACTAGCGGGAGGACGGGGACCCAGTACTTC.

This chain uses TRBV28 with TRBJ1-4; the match to TRBD1 covers 7 bases. With 7 bases clipped from V and 4 bases from J, the junction kept 6 bases outside the gene matches. CDR1 and CDR2 from the germline V gene are MDHEN and SYDVKM. The CDR3 runs to 14 residues. The CDR3 is CASTRQGYNEKLFF. The DNA for the CDR3 is TGTGCCAGCACAAGACAGGGATATAATGAAAAACTGTTTTTT.

V gene TRBV27 combines with J gene TRBJ2-2, with D maybe TRBD2 (6 bases). The length of the CDR3 is 15 residues. In germline, CDR1 is MNHEY, CDR2 SMNVEV (reference sequence). Between the trimmed V and J ends, which lost 6 bases and 4 bases, there was a span of 15 bases. CDR3 region: CASSPRDWTTGELFF. The CDR3 region has the DNA TGTGCCAGCAGCCCACGGGACTGGACCACCGGGGAGCTGTTTTTT.

V and J are TRBV10-1 and TRBJ1-2; 9 bases match TRBD1. This CDR3 region has 13 residues. Looked up from germline, CDR1 is WNHNN and CDR2 is SYGVQD (reference sequence). V lost 6 bases, J lost 8 bases, and 7 bases stayed unmatched. The CDR3 sequence is CASSLDRGGGYTF. CDR3 nucleotide sequence: TGCGCCAGCAGCTTGGACAGGGGCGGAGGCTACACCTTC.

The rearrangement uses TRBV27 and TRBJ2-2; D is unclear. CDR1 is MNHEY, CDR2 SMNVEV, per germline (reference sequence). V shed 3 bases and J shed 4 bases, with 24 bases lying between them. This CDR3 is built from 19 residues. Here the CDR3 reads CASSFRRQGSINPTGELFF. The CDR3 DNA reads as TGTGCCAGCAGTTTCCGTCGACAAGGATCGATTAACCCCACCGGGGAGCTGTTTTTT.

The chain employs TRBV19 and TRBJ1-1, with TRBD1 matching over 7 bases. This CDR3 region has 15 residues. J was trimmed by 4 bases and V by 1 base; bases with no gene match: 6. The germline V gene encodes CDR1 LNHDA and CDR2 SQIVND (reference sequence). CDR3 DNA sequence: TGTGCCAGTAGTATAGGACAGGGTCTAGGCACTGAAGCTTTCTTT. Its protein product is CASSIGQGLGTEAFF. Together with reference TRBV19 and TRBJ1-1, the CDR3 gives the full variable domain: DGGITQSPKYLFRKEGQNVTLSCEQNLNHDAMYWYRQDPGQGLRLIYYSQIVNDFQKGDIAEGYSVSREKKESFPLTVTSAQKNPTAFYLCASSIGQGLGTEAFFGQGTRLTVV.

V and J are TRBV6-1 and TRBJ2-2, with D perhaps matching TRBD1 (5 bases). There are 15 residues in the CDR3. CDR1 and CDR2 from the germline V gene are MNHNS and SASEGT. Trimming pared 5 bases from V and 4 bases from J, leaving 14 bases between. The CDR3 here is CASSLGPGRTGELFF. CDR3 coding DNA: TGTGCCAGCAGTTTAGGGCCAGGGCGCACCGGGGAGCTGTTTTTT.

The chain employs TRBV28 and TRBJ2-7, with TRBD2 identical over 13 bases. Looked up from germline, CDR1 is MDHEN and CDR2 is SYDVKM. V shed 3 bases, J shed 4 bases, and the junction held 15 bases outside the gene matches. The length of the CDR3 is 19 residues. As DNA, the CDR3 is TGTGCCAGCAGTTTTCCAACCCGGCGGACTAGCGGGAGTAAATACGAGCAGTACTTC. Translating it yields CASSFPTRRTSGSKYEQYF.

The genes are TRBV19 and TRBJ2-3, with 7 nucleotides matching TRBD2. The CDR3 sequence is 16 residues long. Trimming cost V 7 bases and J 2 bases; bases outside gene matches: 12. Germline CDR1 is LNHDA and CDR2 is SQIVND (reference sequence). As DNA, the CDR3 is TGTGCCAGTAAAGTGGGCGGGAGCGGGGACACAGATACGCAGTATTTT. Translated: CASKVGGSGDTDTQYF.

The rearrangement links TRBV25-1 to TRBJ2-2, with no clear D. Germline CDR1 is MGHDK and CDR2 is SYGVNS. This CDR3 contains 11 residues. V lost 6 bases to trimming and J lost 7 bases, with 6 bases between them. CDR3 coding DNA: TGTGCCAGCAGATCGTACGGGGAGCTGTTTTTT. This codes for CASRSYGELFF.

V gene TRBV27 combines with J gene TRBJ1-5; 8 nucleotides line up with TRBD1. This CDR3 has 16 residues. V was pared by 3 bases and J by 3 bases, with 7 bases of the junction left unmatched. Germline V lookup: CDR1 MNHEY, CDR2 SMNVEV (reference sequence). CDR3 region: CASSFSRGRINQPQHF. CDR3 in DNA: TGTGCCAGCAGTTTTTCCAGGGGGCGAATCAATCAGCCCCAGCATTTT.

The chain joins TRBV19 to TRBJ2-7; the match to TRBD2 covers 7 bases. Germline V gene data show CDR1 as LNHDA and CDR2 as SQIVND (reference sequence). Trimming removed 8 bases from V and 9 bases from J; junction bases left unmatched: 16. The CDR3 is 14 amino acids. This chain's CDR3 is CASSERGSLRRQYF. CDR3 DNA: TGTGCCAGTTCCGAGCGGGGATCTCTCCGTCGGCAGTACTTC.

This chain links TRBV2 with TRBJ1-1; 11 nucleotides match TRBD1. This CDR3 is built from 13 residues. V dropped 6 bases and J dropped 5; count of bases not matched to a gene: 2. Germline lookup yields CDR1 SNHLY and CDR2 FYNNEI. The CDR3 DNA reads TGTGCCAGCAGGGGGACAGGGGGAACTGAAGCTTTCTTT. Amino acids: CASRGTGGTEAFF. Full variable domain (rest looked up from reference TRBV2 and TRBJ1-1): EPEVTQTPSHQVTQMGQEVILRCVPISNHLYFYWYRQILGQKVEFLVSFYNNEISEKSEIFDDQFSVERPDGSNFTLKIRSTKLEDSAMYFCASRGTGGTEAFFGQGTRLTVV.

The chain employs TRBV7-9 and TRBJ2-7; TRBD1 agrees at 10 bases. Germline assignment: CDR1 SEHNR and CDR2 FQNEAQ (reference sequence). This CDR3 is 14 amino acids long. With V trimmed by 5 bases and J by 6 bases, 7 bases remained unmatched. The CDR3 sequence: CASSRGDRGVEQYF. The CDR3 DNA reads TGTGCCAGCAGCCGGGGGGACAGGGGCGTCGAGCAGTACTTC.